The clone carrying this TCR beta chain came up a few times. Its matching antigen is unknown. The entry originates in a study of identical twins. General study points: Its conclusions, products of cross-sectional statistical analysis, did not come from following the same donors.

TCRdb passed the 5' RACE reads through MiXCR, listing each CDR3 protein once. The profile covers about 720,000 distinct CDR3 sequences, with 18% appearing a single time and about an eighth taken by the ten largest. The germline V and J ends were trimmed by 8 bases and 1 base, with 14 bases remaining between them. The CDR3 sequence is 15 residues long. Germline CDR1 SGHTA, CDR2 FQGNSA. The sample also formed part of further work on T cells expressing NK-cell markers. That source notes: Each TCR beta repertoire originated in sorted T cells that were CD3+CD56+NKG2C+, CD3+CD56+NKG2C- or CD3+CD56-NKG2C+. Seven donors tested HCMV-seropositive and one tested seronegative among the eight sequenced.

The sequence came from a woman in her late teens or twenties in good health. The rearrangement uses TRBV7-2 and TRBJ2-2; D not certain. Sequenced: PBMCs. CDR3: CASPPGLGNTGELFF. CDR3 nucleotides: TGTGCCAGCCCGCCGGGCCTAGGGAACACCGGGGAGCTGTTTTTT.